This T cell receptor (beta chain) was sequenced during a study of T cell responses to AZD1222 COVID-19 vaccine. Germline lookup yields CDR1 LNHNV and CDR2 YYDKDF (reference sequence). The CDR3 runs to 14 residues. Deletions cut 4 bases from V and 0 bases from J, with 7 bases between. Some clones are missing from TCRdb's copy, which holds only in-frame ones; the method was immunoSEQ multiplex PCR. Of 150,000 to 200,000 clones listed, under 95% are singletons. Findings and limits, study-wide: Mapped onto spike, vaccine-associated CD4 TCRs spanned it and were dominant at 160-218 and 743-854.

Note on this clone: Antigen: not known.

The chain carries TRBV15 and TRBJ1-3; perhaps TRBD1 as D (5 bases). This receptor was obtained from an adult who received the AZD1222 COVID-19 vaccine. The specimen comprised peripheral blood, sampled 28 days after the second AZD1222 dose. CDR3 nucleotides: TGTGCCACCAGCAAAGACAGCTCTGGAAACACCATATATTTT. Protein: CATSKDSSGNTIYF. The variable domain in full, with the rest retrieved from reference TRBV15 and TRBJ1-3, is DAMVIQNPRYQVTQFGKPVTLSCSQTLNHNVMYWYQQKSSQAPKLLFHYYDKDFNNEADTPDNFQSRRPNTSFCFLDIRSPGLGDTAMYLCATSKDSSGNTIYFGEGSWLTVV.